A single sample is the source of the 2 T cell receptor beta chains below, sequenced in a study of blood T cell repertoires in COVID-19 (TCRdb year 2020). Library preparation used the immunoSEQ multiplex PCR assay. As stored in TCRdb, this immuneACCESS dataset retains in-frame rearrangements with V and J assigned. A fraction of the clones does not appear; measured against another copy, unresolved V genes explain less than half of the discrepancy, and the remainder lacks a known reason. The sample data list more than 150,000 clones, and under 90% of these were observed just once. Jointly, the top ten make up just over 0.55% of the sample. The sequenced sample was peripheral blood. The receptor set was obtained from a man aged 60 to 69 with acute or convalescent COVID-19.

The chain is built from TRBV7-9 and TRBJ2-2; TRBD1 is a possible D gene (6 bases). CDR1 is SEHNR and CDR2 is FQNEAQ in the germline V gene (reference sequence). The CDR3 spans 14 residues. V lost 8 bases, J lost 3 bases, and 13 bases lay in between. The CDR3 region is CASAGAKYTGELFF. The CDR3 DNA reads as TGTGCCAGCGCAGGGGCAAAATACACCGGGGAGCTGTTTTTT.

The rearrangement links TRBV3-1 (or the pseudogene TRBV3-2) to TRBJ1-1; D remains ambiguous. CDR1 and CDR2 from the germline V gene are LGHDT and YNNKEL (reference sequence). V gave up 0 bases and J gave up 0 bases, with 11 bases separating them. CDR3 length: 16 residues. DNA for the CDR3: TGTGCCAGCAGCCAAGATCTAGGTTCACTGAACACTGAAGCTTTCTTT. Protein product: CASSQDLGSLNTEAFF.